This passage covers 8 T cell receptor beta chains from one sample sequenced in a study of blood T cells in healthy people across ages. Primed by a sample-barcoded 5' primer and a J-beta primer mix, a second PCR proceeded for about 6 to 11 cycles. Via MiXCR, TCRdb re-called the 5' RACE reads, giving one row per CDR3 protein. There are approximately 1.5 million distinct CDR3 sequences in the sample; roughly 43% occur only once, and roughly 3.7% lies in the top ten. The sequencing sample was made of blood. These TCRs come from a woman aged 18 to 35 in good health.

In this sample, this clonotype turned up a few times. The gene calls are TRBV20-1 and TRBJ2-3; perhaps TRBD2 as D (6 bases). The CDR3 has 13 amino acids. Germline CDR1 DFQATT, CDR2 SNEGSKA (reference sequence). V was trimmed by 5 bases and J by 4 bases, leaving 13 bases between them. The CDR3 sequence: CSARIAAADTQYF. CDR3 nucleotide sequence: TGCAGTGCTCGAATAGCGGCGGCAGATACGCAGTATTTT.

The chain is built from TRBV20-1 and TRBJ2-2; D remains unclear. Germline V gives CDR1 DFQATT, CDR2 SNEGSKA (reference sequence). V was pared by 1 base and J by 6 bases, with 9 bases between. The CDR3 covers 13 residues. This chain's CDR3 is CSARVNFAGELFF. In DNA form, the CDR3 reads TGCAGTGCTAGAGTAAACTTTGCCGGGGAGCTGTTTTTT.

This clonotype was recorded a few times. The rearrangement links TRBV21-1 to TRBJ1-2; TRBD1, the table's D call, was not compared with the DNA. TRBV21-1 is a recognized pseudogene. This CDR3 has 14 residues. Here the CDR3 DNA reads TGTGCCACCAGGGACAGGGGAATTAACTATGGCTACACCTTC. It yields the protein CATRDRGINYGYTF.

The genes are TRBV3-1 and TRBJ2-1; TRBD1 agrees at 9 bases. The CDR3 runs to 17 residues. The trim removed 3 bases at V and 4 bases at J, leaving 10 bases unmatched. The germline V gene has CDR1 LGHDT and CDR2 YNNKEL (reference sequence). CDR3 loop: CASSHNSGTGQYNEQFF. The CDR3 DNA reads TGTGCCAGCAGCCACAATTCCGGGACAGGGCAATACAATGAGCAGTTCTTC.

In its sample, this clonotype was seen many times. The J gene is TRBJ2-7, the V gene TRBV4-3; 7 nucleotides line up with TRBD1. Germline V gene sequence: CDR1 LGHNA, CDR2 YSLEER. CDR3 length equals 15 residues. After removal of 1 base from V and 3 bases from J, the junction contained 6 bases not matched to a gene. The CDR3 here is CASSQVSGQLYEQYF. The CDR3 DNA reads TGCGCCAGCAGCCAAGTATCGGGACAGCTCTACGAGCAGTACTTC.

V is TRBV14 and J is TRBJ1-2; the match to TRBD1 covers 7 bases. V shed 2 bases and J 5 bases; nucleotides not matched to a gene: 5. The CDR3 spans 14 residues. CDR1 is SGHDN, CDR2 FVKESK, per germline. In DNA form, the CDR3 reads TGTGCCAGCAGCCAAAGTATGACAGGGTATGGCTACACCTTC. Translating gives CASSQSMTGYGYTF. Supplemented by reference TRBV14 and TRBJ1-2, the full variable domain reads EAGVTQFPSHSVIEKGQTVTLRCDPISGHDNLYWYRRVMGKEIKFLLHFVKESKQDESGMPNNRFLAERTGGTYSTLKVQPAELEDSGVYFCASSQSMTGYGYTFGSGTRLTVV.

The chain carries TRBV7-2 and TRBJ2-5, with 8 bases aligning to TRBD2. With 1 base clipped from V and 13 bases from J, the junction kept 14 bases outside the gene matches. This CDR3 has 15 amino acids. Per germline, CDR1 SGHTA and CDR2 FQGNSA. CDR3 in DNA: TGTGCCAGCAGCTTAGGGTCCCTAGCGGGCCAAATGATGTACTTC. Encoded protein: CASSLGSLAGQMMYF.

This clonotype appeared a few times. This chain links TRBV21-1 with TRBJ2-1; the table's D call, TRBD1, has no DNA check behind it. TRBV21-1 is an annotated pseudogene. The CDR3 spans 16 residues. CDR3 residues: CARLTPQGPTYNEQFF. In DNA form, the CDR3 reads TGTGCCCGACTTACGCCGCAGGGGCCCACCTACAATGAGCAGTTCTTC.